This is a list of T cell receptor delta chains from one sample in a study of γδ T cells in repeated Plasmodium falciparum infection. TCRdb re-called the multiplex PCR reads through CATT. The data contain 85,000 to 100,000 delta-chain clones, 0.85% to 1% of them seen just once; the ten biggest clones take up 7.5% to 10%. The sequenced sample was gamma-delta T cells from blood. Receptors originate from a pool of human donors (malaria-infected and uninfected, not separated). Both conserved end residues are trimmed from each CDR3. The order of the fields is J gene, V gene, D gene, CDR3 protein. A D gene is named only where the DNA matches it firmly.

>TRDJ1|TRDV2|.
ACDPLAVADKGDPDKLI
>TRDJ1|TRDV2|TRDD3
ACDTFFGTGGNYTDKLI
>TRDJ1|TRDV2|TRDD3
ACDTRPGGLHTDKLI
>TRDJ1|TRDV2|TRDD3
ACDTLLGDSYTDKLI
>TRDJ1|TRDV2|.
ACDRISTGRETDKLI
>TRDJ1|TRDV1|TRDD3
ALGERITYIGGSPNKLI
>TRDJ1|TRDV1|.
ALGGTSPPTNDKLI
>TRDJ1|TRDV1|.
ALGEPRRRDTRTPFHTDKLI
>TRDJ1|TRDV1|.
ALEAPFSSTDKLI
>TRDJ1|TRDV1|.
ALGVNNFYTTTDKLI
>TRDJ1|TRDV2|TRDD3
ACDTVTGGYSGTDKLI
>TRDJ1|TRDV2|TRDD3
ACDPLTVLGDTLPTMPDKLI
>TRDJ1|TRDV1|TRDD3
ALGEISRYWGTERDTDKLI
>TRDJ3|TRDV2|.
ACDTGGALSSWDTRQMF
>TRDJ1|TRDV2|TRDD3
ACDPLGDQTYTDKLI
>TRDJ2|TRDV1|TRDD3
ALGELGRETYWGILSLTAQLF
>TRDJ1|TRDV1|TRDD3
ALGELPTSLPELGDPDKLI
>TRDJ3|TRDV2|TRDD3
ACDSYWGIPWDTRQMF
>TRDJ1|TRDV2|TRDD3
ACDSLLGDTDWGKLI
>TRDJ1|TRDV2|.
ACDPLGKVLNYTDKLI
>TRDJ1|TRDV1|TRDD3
ALGKSPTRYWGTNTDKLI
>TRDJ1|TRDV1|TRDD3
ALGEYYSGGSLI
>TRDJ1|TRDV1|.
ALGDTTGASGGARKGELI
>TRDJ1|TRDV2|TRDD3
ACDTNLGDTADKLI
>TRDJ1|TRDV1|.
ALGAPPFGGGFYTDKLI
>TRDJ1|TRDV2|.
ACDTVGPSTDKLI
>TRDJ1|TRDV1|TRDD3
ALGEGLLGDTPVGGTDKLI
>TRDJ4|TRDV2|TRDD3
ACDTGLLGDLARPLI
>TRDJ1|TRDV1|.
ALGSTYPLGDKLI
>TRDJ1|TRDV2|TRDD3
ACDTRKLGDRYTDKLI
>TRDJ1|TRDV2|TRDD3
ACDTVQRDTNGDKLI
>TRDJ3|TRDV1|TRDD3
ALGEYSTPGGYEGSSWDTRQMF
>TRDJ1|TRDV1|TRDD2
ALGDPFLPNDKLI
>TRDJ1|TRDV1|TRDD3
ALGERRYYVGDKADKLI
>TRDJ1|TRDV2|.
ACDPLVSADKLI
>TRDJ1|TRDV2|TRDD3
ACDTARVGDNTDKLI
>TRDJ1|TRDV2|TRDD3
ACDAGPSGGSSGTDKLI
>TRDJ1|TRDV1|TRDD3
ALGEPFPFLETGGFTKLI
>TRDJ1|TRDV1|.
ALGDGKTVDRGDKLI
>TRDJ1|TRDV1|TRDD3
ALGEAKGLLGTQTILGDTATDKLI
>TRDJ1|TRDV2|TRDD3
ACDPVLGDTRYTDKLI
>TRDJ1|TRDV1|TRDD3
ALGPRPVLGDTTDKLI
>TRDJ1|TRDV1|.
ALGELVFLLQGVYTDKLI
>TRDJ1|TRDV1|TRDD2
ALGEGSSYSWGSPRTDKLI
>TRDJ3|TRDV1|.
ALGEPPVGSWDTRQMF
>TRDJ1|TRDV1|.
ALGELRARASDKLI
>TRDJ1|TRDV1|TRDD3
ALGELDFSPSCKLGSYTDKLI
>TRDJ1|TRDV2|.
ACDTVGGGSLNYTDKLI
>TRDJ1|TRDV1|.
ALGELWPSSRTGDSPYTDKLI
>TRDJ1|TRDV2|.
ACDSYSGSHDKLI
>TRDJ1|TRDV1|.
ALGDGRVSGFSGEPYTDKLI
>TRDJ1|TRDV1|TRDD3
ALGEGSFPLAPLGITDKLI
>TRDJ1|TRDV1|.
ALGEAYTDKLI
>TRDJ1|TRDV1|TRDD3
ALESSYGVGGYALTDKLI
>TRDJ1|TRDV2|.
ACDKEGETTDKLI
>TRDJ1|TRDV1|TRDD3
ALGELFPRASRWGIKLI
>TRDJ1|TRDV2|.
ACDTVRGHGQLYTDKLI